This TCR beta chain comes out of a study of PD-L1 blockade in urothelial cancer. On the study more broadly: The patients' atezolizumab therapy, 1,200 mg intravenously every 3 weeks, started in about 2014.

TCRdb's copy holds only in-frame clones and misses some; the assay was immunoSEQ multiplex PCR. The top ten hold 0.87% of the sample, which has fewer than 90,000 clones, around 93% seen once. Germline V gene data show CDR1 as ENHRY and CDR2 as SYGVKD. CDR3 length: 12 residues. V was pared by 10 bases and J by 6 bases, with 14 bases between. The time point was: peripheral blood 6 weeks after treatment start. Sampling of each patient yielded between 1 and 8 specimens, collected pretreatment and on-treatment. The clonotype comes from a woman over 75 with urothelial cancer. Here the sequenced sample was PBMCs, taken around atezolizumab (anti-PD-L1) treatment. The chain links TRBV10-3 to TRBJ2-3, with unresolved D. CDR3 sequence: CATAEIGDTQYF. CDR3 bases: TGTGCCACCGCTGAGATTGGTGATACGCAGTATTTT.